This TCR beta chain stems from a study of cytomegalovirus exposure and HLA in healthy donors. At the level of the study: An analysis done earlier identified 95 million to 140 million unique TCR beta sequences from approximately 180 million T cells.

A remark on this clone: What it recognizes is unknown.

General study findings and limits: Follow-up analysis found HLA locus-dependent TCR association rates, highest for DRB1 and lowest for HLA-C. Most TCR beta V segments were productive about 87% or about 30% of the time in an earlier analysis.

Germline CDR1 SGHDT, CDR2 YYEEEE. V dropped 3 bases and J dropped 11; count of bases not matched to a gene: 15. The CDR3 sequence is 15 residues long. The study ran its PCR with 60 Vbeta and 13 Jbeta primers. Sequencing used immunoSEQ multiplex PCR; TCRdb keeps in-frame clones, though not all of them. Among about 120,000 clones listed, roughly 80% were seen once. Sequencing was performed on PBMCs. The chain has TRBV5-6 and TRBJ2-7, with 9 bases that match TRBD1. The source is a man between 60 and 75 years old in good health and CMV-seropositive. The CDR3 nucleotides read TGTGCCAGCAGCTCTAAGGTGACAGGGGGTGCCATAGAGTACTTC. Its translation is CASSSKVTGGAIEYF.